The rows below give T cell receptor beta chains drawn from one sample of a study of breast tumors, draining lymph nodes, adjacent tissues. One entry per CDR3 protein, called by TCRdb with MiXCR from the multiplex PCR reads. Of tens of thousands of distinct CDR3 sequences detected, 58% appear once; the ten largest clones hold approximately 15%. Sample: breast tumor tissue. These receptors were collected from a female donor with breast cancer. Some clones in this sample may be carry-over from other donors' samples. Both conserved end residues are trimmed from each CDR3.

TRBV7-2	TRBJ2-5	ASSLYEGRGEAQS
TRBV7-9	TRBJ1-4	ASNNDHNEKLF
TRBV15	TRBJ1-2	ATSRESYNEGYT
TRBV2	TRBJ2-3	ASTLTSSTDTQY
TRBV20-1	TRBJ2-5	SAREYQETQY
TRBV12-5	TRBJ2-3	ASGFAGELSDTQY
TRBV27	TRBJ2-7	ASSFFGNEQY
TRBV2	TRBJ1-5	AYRDRTYQPQH
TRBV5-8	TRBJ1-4	ASSAPGGGEKLF
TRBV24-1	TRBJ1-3	ATSGSGNTIY
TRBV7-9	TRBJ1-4	ASSPLQFNEKLF
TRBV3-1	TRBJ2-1	ASSPVGSIFDEQF
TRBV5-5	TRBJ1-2	ASNPGAPAFYT
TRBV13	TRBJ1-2	ASSPPIRGGYT
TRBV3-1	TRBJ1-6	ASSQDRDNSPLH
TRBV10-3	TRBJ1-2	AITERGGNYGYT
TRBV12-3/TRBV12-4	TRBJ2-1	ASSPTGRGGHNEQF
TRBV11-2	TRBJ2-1	ASSQDSGSGNEQF
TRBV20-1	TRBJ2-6	SAASGANVLT
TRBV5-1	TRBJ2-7	ASSLGGLAGEQY
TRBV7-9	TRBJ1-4	ASSLAGTNEKLF
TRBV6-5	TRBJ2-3	ASSPVRGDTQY
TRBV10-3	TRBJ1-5	AISVDTRGAQH
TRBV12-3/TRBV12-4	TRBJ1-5	ASSPILGNQPQH
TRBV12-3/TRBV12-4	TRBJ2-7	ASSAPEGDEQY
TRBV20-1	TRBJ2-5	SASPWAGKGETQY
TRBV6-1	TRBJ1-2	ASRHRDRRYGYT
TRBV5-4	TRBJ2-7	ASSLGYAQY